These T cell receptor beta chains were read from a single sample in a study of post-analysis software for immune sequencing data. MiXCR, run by TCRdb on the PCR reads, gives a single entry per CDR3 protein. The sample consists of about 820,000 distinct CDR3 sequences, under 70% of them appearing once. Sequencing was performed on blood. The source is a girl aged 5-17 years with multiple sclerosis. Both conserved end residues are part of each CDR3. D genes are given only for firm matches. Some rows mark clone size as missing; the rest say once, few, many or name a class of expanded clone.

>TRBJ1-5|-|-|TRBV6-6
CASSYGEPQHF
TGTGCCAGCAGTTACGGTGAGCCCCAGCATTTT
>TRBJ1-2|-|TRBD1|TRBV7-2
CASSLGSRDRVDPRGYTF
TGTGCCAGCAGCTTAGGGTCACGGGACAGGGTCGATCCTAGAGGCTACACCTTC
>TRBJ2-5|-|TRBD2|TRBV15
CATSPRTSGVETQYF
TGTGCCACCAGCCCACGGACTAGCGGGGTGGAGACCCAGTACTTC
>TRBJ2-3|-|TRBD1|TRBV20-1
CSARDSLGDTQYF
TGCAGTGCACGGGACAGCCTCGGGGATACGCAGTATTTT
>TRBJ2-1|-|-|TRBV7-3
CASSPRDTFSGEQFF
TGTGCCAGCAGCCCCCGGGACACTTTCTCGGGAGAGCAGTTCTTC
>TRBJ2-7|-|-|TRBV12-3/TRBV12-4
CASSLLNEQYF
TGTGCCAGCAGCTTACTCAACGAGCAGTACTTC
>TRBJ1-6|-|-|TRBV30
CAWSTAGAAVLDRSPLHF
TGTGCCTGGAGTACGGCAGGGGCAGCAGTTCTTGATCGTTCACCCCTCCACTTT
>TRBJ1-1|-|-|TRBV29-1
CSVGALRGRYTEAFF
TGCAGCGTTGGGGCTCTTCGGGGGAGGTACACTGAAGCTTTCTTT
>TRBJ2-5|-|-|TRBV5-1
CASSWGVSKTQYF
TGCGCCAGCAGCTGGGGGGTTTCGAAGACCCAGTACTTC
>TRBJ2-1|-|TRBD2|TRBV20-1
CSARDGGGAEEQFF
TGCAGTGCTAGAGATGGCGGGGGGGCAGAAGAGCAGTTTTTC
>TRBJ2-7|-|TRBD1|TRBV5-1
CASSPGQPLSYEQYF
TGCGCCAGCAGCCCGGGACAGCCACTCTCCTACGAGCAGTACTTC
>TRBJ2-7|-|TRBD1|TRBV20-1
CSADIRRQGTGIGEQYF
TGCAGTGCCGATATCCGAAGACAGGGGACAGGGATAGGCGAGCAGTACTTC
>TRBJ2-1|-|TRBD2|TRBV5-1
CASSRRRERSYNEQFF
TGCGCCAGCAGCCGTAGGCGGGAGAGGTCCTACAATGAGCAGTTCTTC
>TRBJ2-5|few|-|TRBV2
CASSVLGQGAETQYF
TGTGCCAGCAGTGTTTTAGGGCAGGGCGCAGAGACCCAGTACTTC
>TRBJ2-7|-|-|TRBV20-1
CSAGRDEQYF
TGCAGTGCTGGCCGGGACGAGCAGTACTTC
>TRBJ2-5|-|-|TRBV12-3/TRBV12-4
CASRGTGRQETQYF
TGTGCCAGCAGGGGGACTGGGCGGCAAGAGACCCAGTACTTC
>TRBJ2-6|many|-|TRBV6-2/TRBV6-3
CASSYDGAGANVLTF
TGTGCCAGCAGTTACGATGGGGCTGGGGCCAACGTCCTGACTTTC